This record looks at one T cell receptor (beta chain) sequence and its context. Its antigen is as yet unknown. The data were obtained in a study of high-grade serous ovarian cancer treatment subgroups. In the study overall: Mean per sample: around 14,000 reads, more than 6,500 unique TCR beta rearrangements. Study outcomes and limitations: Repertoire similarity ranged roughly 0.1 to 0.85 between tumors of one patient. The analyses considered CDR3 and ignored CDR1 and CDR2.

The V gene lost 3 bases and the J gene lost 5 bases, with 23 bases spanning the gap. Germline CDR1 MDHEN, CDR2 SYDVKM. The CDR3 is made up of 17 amino acids. The data were produced by immunoSEQ multiplex PCR, yet TCRdb's version contains in-frame clones alone and is incomplete. The table shows 5,500 to 7,500 clones, with about four fifths occurring only once. Tumor tissue was taken before any definitive surgery or chemotherapy was given. The TCR was taken from a human donor with high-grade serous ovarian cancer. The sample comprised tumor tissue. The rearrangement links TRBV28 to TRBJ2-7, with D unresolved. CDR3 sequence (DNA): TGTGCCAGCAGTTTTCGCCCCCAAGCACGGACGACGAACGAGCAGTACTTC. This encodes CASSFRPQARTTNEQYF.